This entry is about one T cell receptor beta chain. No cognate antigen has been identified for it. One end of the junction does not line up with germline, which may come from a read error. Stable Graves' hyperthyroidism was defined as no progression to ophthalmopathy during 18 months of follow-up. Hyperthyroidism patients were aged 18 to 65 years and newly diagnosed, with disease duration of less than 2 months. Patients with uncontrolled infections, other autoimmune diseases, pregnancy or lactation were excluded. Clinical symptoms, serum thyroxine and TRAb, thyroid ultrasound, and orbital computed tomography formed the basis for the diagnoses. PBMCs were separated from 8 to 10 ml of fresh peripheral blood using Ficoll-Paque density gradient centrifugation. Trizol reagent was used to extract total RNA, and RNA quality was then checked on an Agilent 2100 Bioanalyzer. The TCR beta CDR3 regions were amplified from RNA transcripts. The first round of RT-PCR for the TCR CDR3 was performed with the HTBI primer set and the Qiagen OneStep RT-PCR kit. The libraries were constructed in a second round of multiplex PCR and then size-selected and purified. Sequencing of the libraries was done on an Illumina HiSeq2000 using paired-end 100 bp reads. In the paper's pipeline: SOAPnuke was used to process the raw data, removing reads that contained adapters or uncalled bases, had a mean Phred below 15, or lacked an exact match to the constant primer or identifier. COPE v1.2.5 was used to merge the high-quality paired reads, and each unique nucleotide sequence was defined as a clonotype. MiTCR v1.1 was used to align the clonotypes against IMGT TRBV, TRBD and TRBJ reference segments. Analysis was restricted to V-J combinations with a frequency above 0.0001, which covered 99.2% of repertoires. The TCS score was defined as the ratio of F50 (clonal expansion) to E x V (chaos), calculated using BLOSUM62-based TCRdist between CDR3 peptides within each V-J. Welch's t-statistics and random forest reduced some 510 V-J features to 13, which were used in a naive Bayes classifier (R e1071). The raw public data were reprocessed by TCRdb itself: fastp quality trimming at Q25, MiXCR clonotype calling, in-frame beta chains only. When rows share a CDR3 protein, they turn into one entry using the most common DNA and genes. TCRdb's processing, not the authors' own work, is the source of the V and J calls. This sample gives fewer than 200,000 distinct CDR3 sequences in total; 15% to 20% of them show up just once. The ten largest clonotypes hold around 27% of the sample.

Including cysteine and phenylalanine, the CDR3 has 12 amino acids. The CDR3 DNA has 36 bases and is translated from base 1. Looking up the germline V gene (reference sequence) yields CDR1 SGHNT and CDR2 YYREEE. This sample is drawn from a study of T cells in Graves' hyperthyroidism and ophthalmopathy (dated by TCRdb to the late 2010s). A note on the overall study: Peripheral blood was collected at initial diagnosis, before any treatment. To identify TCR V-J signatures that set the groups apart, the researchers used a discovery cohort of 100 patients, made up of 40 to 45 with Graves' ophthalmopathy and 55 to 65 with stable Graves' hyperthyroidism. An independent validation cohort of under 20 hyperthyroidism patients and about 15 patients who later progressed to ophthalmopathy tested prospective prediction of ophthalmopathy. The roughly 91 discovery patients were randomly divided into training and test sets at a 7:3 ratio. In about 6 Graves' hyperthyroidism patients, the study also compared T-cell repertoires from thyroid tissue with T-cell repertoires from blood. Following sampling, methimazole starting at 30 mg daily was given to hyperthyroidism patients, and high-dose intravenous methylprednisolone was given to ophthalmopathy patients. According to the paper, TCR Vbeta CDR3 sequencing was carried out on roughly 130 peripheral blood samples, which came from fewer than 50 ophthalmopathy, around 74 hyperthyroidism and some 17 progressor patients. The research as a whole found: In validation, the model predicted progression to ophthalmopathy with approximately 70% sensitivity and approximately 78% specificity, a median of 6.5 months before onset. In cross-validation, a model built on a 13 V-J signature told ophthalmopathy apart from stable hyperthyroidism with under 90% sensitivity and about 81% specificity, and in testing the same model reached 80%/75%. Sample size was not statistically predetermined, and blinding of investigators to group allocation was not performed. Most expanded thyroid clonotypes (frequency above 0.001) were also detected in blood, suggesting blood repertoires may reflect thyroid immune responses.

The chain is assembled from TRBV5-4 and TRBJ2-5, with an unclear D gene assignment. Sequencing used blood. This clonotype originated in a woman in her forties or fifties with Graves' hyperthyroidism. The CDR3 region: CASSFAQEAQYF. Here is the DNA: TGTGCCAGCAGCTTCGCCCAAGAGGCCCAGTACTTC.